These T cell receptor beta chains were read from a single sample in a study of OX40 agonist ivuxolimab in advanced cancers. The protocol was immunoSEQ multiplex PCR, while the TCRdb copy is restricted to in-frame clones and leaves out a portion. The data hold about 28,000 clones, with around 88% observed a single time. The sample was CD4+ or CD8+ T cells sorted from blood, taken in a trial of the OX40 agonist ivuxolimab. These receptor sequences come from an adult with an advanced solid tumor such as melanoma, head and neck, liver or kidney cancer. The CDR3 runs from the conserved cysteine through the conserved F or W. The D gene is left open where the match is weak. Clone size is not always given. Where it is, it says once, few, many or a class for expanded clones.

D	size	V	J	DNA	CDR3
-	-	TRBV30	TRBJ2-7	TGTGCCTGGAGTGTAGGGCTAGCCTACGAGCAGTACTTC	CAWSVGLAYEQYF
-	-	TRBV7-9	TRBJ2-7	TGTGCCAGCAGCTTAGACAGGGTAAAGTACTTC	CASSLDRVKYF
-	-	TRBV28	TRBJ2-7	TGTGCCAGCAGTTCTCGGACGGCTTTGCGGGAGCAGTACTTC	CASSSRTALREQYF
TRBD1	-	TRBV15	TRBJ1-4	TGTGCCACCAGCAGCGACAGGGGGCGCGGTGAAAAACTGTTTTTT	CATSSDRGRGEKLFF
-	-	TRBV2	TRBJ2-7	TGTGCCAGTGGGGATCAAGGGGGGGCGACCTACGAGCAGTACTTC	CASGDQGGATYEQYF
-	-	TRBV28	TRBJ2-5	TGTGCCAGCAGTTTCTTGGACCAAGAGACCCAGTACTTC	CASSFLDQETQYF
-	-	TRBV27	TRBJ2-2	TGTGCCAGCAGTCTGTACAGTACCGGGGAGCTGTTTTTT	CASSLYSTGELFF
TRBD1	-	TRBV18	TRBJ1-1	TGTGCCAGCTCACCACGAAGGACAGGGGGCTCACCAAACACTGAAGCTTTCTTT	CASSPRRTGGSPNTEAFF
TRBD2	-	TRBV19	TRBJ2-3	TGTGCCAGTGAAGGGACTAGCGGACACACAGATACGCAGTATTTT	CASEGTSGHTDTQYF
-	-	TRBV6-6	TRBJ1-1	TGTGCCAGCAGTCGACCGGACTCAAGGATCAACGGTGAAGCTTTCTTT	CASSRPDSRINGEAFF
TRBD2	-	TRBV9	TRBJ2-1	TGTGCCAGCAGCCCAAGCGGGACCTACAATGAGCAGTTCTTC	CASSPSGTYNEQFF
TRBD1	-	TRBV5-6	TRBJ1-1	TGTGCCAGCAGCGGCAGCCGGACAGGGCCCTCTGGTGCTTTCTTT	CASSGSRTGPSGAFF
-	once	TRBV28	TRBJ1-1	TGTGCCAGCAGTTTAGGGATGAACACTGAAGCTTTCTTT	CASSLGMNTEAFF
TRBD1	-	TRBV30	TRBJ2-7	TGTGCCTGGAGTGTACGGGAATCGACAGGGGCCTACGAGCAGTACTTC	CAWSVRESTGAYEQYF
-	-	TRBV14	TRBJ2-7	TGTGCCAGCAGCCAAGATTCTCAGCGCCCCGCCCTGGAGCAGTACTTC	CASSQDSQRPALEQYF
-	-	TRBV4-1	TRBJ2-3	TGCGCCAGCAGCCAAGAAGTCGGGACTAGCACAGATACGCAGTATTTT	CASSQEVGTSTDTQYF
-	-	TRBV29-1	TRBJ2-1	TGCAGCGTTCAGGGCAGAACCTACAATGAGCAGTTCTTC	CSVQGRTYNEQFF
TRBD2	-	TRBV4-1	TRBJ2-1	TGCGCCAGCAGCCAAGATCTGGCGGGAGCCCAGACGGTGGAGCAGTTCTTC	CASSQDLAGAQTVEQFF
-	-	TRBV7-9	TRBJ2-1	TGTGCCAGCAGCTCCGTCCTAGCGTACAATGAGCAGTTCTTC	CASSSVLAYNEQFF
-	-	TRBV9	TRBJ1-1	TGTGCCAGCAGCCCCGCCGGGGTAGTGAACACTGAAGCTTTCTTT	CASSPAGVVNTEAFF
-	medium-sized	TRBV13	TRBJ1-1	TGTGCCAGCAGCTTCCGAATCATGAACACTGAAGCTTTCTTT	CASSFRIMNTEAFF
-	once	TRBV4-2	TRBJ2-2	TGTGCCAGCAGCCAAGACGTGGGAACAACCGGGGAGCTGTTTTTT	CASSQDVGTTGELFF
-	few	TRBV4-2	TRBJ2-7	TGTGCCAGCAGCCATTCCGGGAGCTACGAGCAGTACTTC	CASSHSGSYEQYF
-	-	TRBV7-2	TRBJ2-7	TGTGCCAGCACCCTGGGGCAGGGTCCCTTCTACGAGCAGTACTTC	CASTLGQGPFYEQYF
TRBD2	-	TRBV7-2	TRBJ2-1	TGTGCCAGCAGCGTCCTGGGACTAGCGGGGTACAATGAGCAGTTCTTC	CASSVLGLAGYNEQFF
-	-	TRBV30	TRBJ1-4	TGTGCCTGGAGTGGTCAGGGCAGTGAAAAACTGTTTTTT	CAWSGQGSEKLFF
-	-	TRBV6-1	TRBJ1-5	TGTGCCAGCAGTTTCCGGGACCCCCAGCATTTT	CASSFRDPQHF
TRBD1	-	TRBV6-5	TRBJ1-4	TGTGCCAGCACTTGGACAGGATCAACTAATGAAAAACTGTTTTTT	CASTWTGSTNEKLFF
-	few	TRBV10-1	TRBJ2-7	TGCGCCAGCAGTTCCGATACCCAAAGTATCGAGCGGTACTTC	CASSSDTQSIERYF
-	-	TRBV7-9	TRBJ2-1	TGTGCCAGCAGCTTAGCGCGGGATAAGGGCTACAATGAGCAGTTCTTC	CASSLARDKGYNEQFF
-	-	TRBV27	TRBJ2-7	TGTGCCAGCAGTAACCTCTCCTACGAGCAGTACTTC	CASSNLSYEQYF
-	few	TRBV5-4	TRBJ2-7	TGTGCCAGCAGCACTCGGGACAAAGACGAGCAGTACTTC	CASSTRDKDEQYF
-	once	TRBV4-1	TRBJ1-1	TGCGCCAGCAGCCAAATAGGCCCCCCGGTCACTGAAGCTTTCTTT	CASSQIGPPVTEAFF
-	-	TRBV28	TRBJ1-2	TGTGCCAGCAGTTTCAATGGCGCAGGGGACAATTGGGACTATGGCTACACCTTC	CASSFNGAGDNWDYGYTF
-	-	TRBV7-3	TRBJ1-1	TGTGCCAGCAGGTGGGGGGTGAACACTGAAGCTTTCTTT	CASRWGVNTEAFF
-	-	TRBV29-1	TRBJ2-1	TGCAGCGTCGGGGACGGTATCTACAATGAGCAGTTCTTC	CSVGDGIYNEQFF
TRBD1	-	TRBV7-6	TRBJ2-1	TGTGCCAGCAGCTTAGGCATGGACAGGGGTACTTACAATGAGCAGTTCTTC	CASSLGMDRGTYNEQFF
-	-	TRBV18	TRBJ1-5	TGTGCCAGCTCACCGGACGACCGCTATAGCAATCAGCCCCAGCATTTT	CASSPDDRYSNQPQHF
TRBD1	-	TRBV7-9	TRBJ2-7	TGTGCCAGCAGCCCCGGGACAGGGGGCGGTTCAACCTACGAGCAGTACTTC	CASSPGTGGGSTYEQYF
-	-	TRBV28	TRBJ1-2	TGTGCCAGCAGTTTATGGCCAGATGGCTACACCTTC	CASSLWPDGYTF
TRBD2	once	TRBV30	TRBJ2-5	TGTGCCTGGAGTGAGCTAGCGGGAGTAGGAGAGACCCAGTACTTC	CAWSELAGVGETQYF
TRBD2	few	TRBV4-2	TRBJ2-7	TGTGCCAGCAGCCAGCCGGGACTAGCGAGGGAGCAGTACTTC	CASSQPGLAREQYF
-	-	TRBV5-6	TRBJ2-7	TGTGCCAGCAGCTACAGCCTCGAGCAGTACTTC	CASSYSLEQYF
TRBD1	-	TRBV2	TRBJ1-5	TGTGCCAGCAGGGAACCAGGGACAGGGAGAAGTCAGCCCCAGCATTTT	CASREPGTGRSQPQHF
-	-	TRBV6-1	TRBJ1-1	TGTGCCAGCAGTGAAATAGGCAGTGGGGCCACTGAAGCTTTCTTT	CASSEIGSGATEAFF
-	-	TRBV15	TRBJ2-7	TGTGCCACCAGCAGGGGAACTGGAGCCTACGAGCAGTACTTC	CATSRGTGAYEQYF
-	-	TRBV13	TRBJ2-5	TGTGCCAGCAGTGAATATGAGGAAGAGACCCAGTACTTC	CASSEYEEETQYF
TRBD2	-	TRBV7-6	TRBJ2-5	TGTGCCAGCAGCCTTGTCCGGGGGGGAGAGACCCAGTACTTC	CASSLVRGGETQYF
-	-	TRBV19	TRBJ2-7	TGTGCCAGTAGTATCGGGTGGGGTAACTACGAGCAGTACTTC	CASSIGWGNYEQYF
TRBD2	few	TRBV2	TRBJ2-2	TGTGCCAGCGCAGCGGGAGGGAACACCGGGGAGCTGTTTTTT	CASAAGGNTGELFF
-	few	TRBV28	TRBJ2-5	TGTGCCAGCAGTTCCGTCCCGGGACAAGAGACCCAGTACTTC	CASSSVPGQETQYF
TRBD1	-	TRBV10-3	TRBJ1-2	TGTGCCATCAGTGAGTCCGGACAGGGGAAGATCTATGGCTACACCTTC	CAISESGQGKIYGYTF
-	-	TRBV19	TRBJ2-5	TGTGCCAGTAGTAGTAAAATGGCGGCCGGGACCCAGTACTTC	CASSSKMAAGTQYF